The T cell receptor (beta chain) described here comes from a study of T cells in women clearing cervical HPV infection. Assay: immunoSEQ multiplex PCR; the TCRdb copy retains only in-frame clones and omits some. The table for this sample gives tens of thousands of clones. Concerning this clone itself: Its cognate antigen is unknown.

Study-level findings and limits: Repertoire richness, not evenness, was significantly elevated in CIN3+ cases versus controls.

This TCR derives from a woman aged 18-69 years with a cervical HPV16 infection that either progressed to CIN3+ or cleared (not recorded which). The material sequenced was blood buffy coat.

CDR3: CASSIDLAGGSKGANVLTF. The sequenced CDR3 bases are TGTGCCAGTAGTATAGATCTGGCAGGGGGTTCTAAAGGGGCCAACGTC. This chain connects TRBV19 to TRBJ2-6; TRBD1 matches 7 bases. Read data end 3 residues before the CDR3 end; the end is taken from the germline J gene. Germline V CDR1 and CDR2: LNHDA, SQIVND (reference sequence). Germline trimming cut 0 bases from V and 4 bases from J; bases unmatched to any gene: 12. The CDR3 consists of 19 residues.